Sequencing of this T cell receptor beta chain was carried out in a study of T-cell memory formation after mild COVID-19. Study context: TCR clusters were largely donor specific. Points from the study as a whole: Pre-infection memory held some responding clones, suggesting pre-existing cross-reactive T cells responded. Whereas later expanders leaned CD4+, clones contracting day 15 to 85 showed a balanced CD4/CD8 makeup.

Constant-segment-primed 5'RACE gave TCR alpha and TCR beta cDNA libraries with sample barcodes and UMIs. In TCRdb, the 5' RACE reads were re-called with MiXCR into one record per CDR3 protein. The sample lists under 300,000 distinct CDR3 sequences, approximately 16% occurring once. Many counts were recorded for this clonotype. What it recognizes is unknown. The CDR3 sequence is 15 residues long. The ends were cut back, 1 base at V and 4 bases at J, with 13 bases in the middle. Per the germline V gene, CDR1 is SGHTA and CDR2 is FQGNSA. This clonotype originated in a young man who had mild COVID-19 (a few samples of this study predate the infection). Cell type and time point are not known. This chain uses TRBV7-2 with TRBJ1-2, with D tentatively TRBD1 (6 bases). Sequencing was done on a sample of PBMCs or a T cell subset sorted from them (not recorded which). This chain's CDR3 is CASSLGDWTVYGYTF. The CDR3 DNA follows: TGTGCCAGCAGCTTAGGCGATTGGACAGTCTATGGCTACACCTTC.